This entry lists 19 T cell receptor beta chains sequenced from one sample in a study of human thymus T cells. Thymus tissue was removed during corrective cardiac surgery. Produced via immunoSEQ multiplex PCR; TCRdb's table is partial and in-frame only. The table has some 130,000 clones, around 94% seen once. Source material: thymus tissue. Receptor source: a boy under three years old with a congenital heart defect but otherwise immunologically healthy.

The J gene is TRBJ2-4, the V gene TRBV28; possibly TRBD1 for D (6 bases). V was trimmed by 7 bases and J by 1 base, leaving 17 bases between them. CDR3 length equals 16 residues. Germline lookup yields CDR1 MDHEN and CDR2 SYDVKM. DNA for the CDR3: TGTGCCAGCACTGCGACAGGCTTCTATGCCAAAAACATTCAGTACTTC. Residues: CASTATGFYAKNIQYF.

CDR3 sequence reads: CASSITGGYNQPQHF. CDR3 nucleotides: TGTGCCAGCAGTATCACAGGGGGCTATAATCAGCCCCAGCATTTT. The gene calls are TRBV27 and TRBJ1-5; 9 nucleotides align to TRBD1. The CDR3 is 15 amino acids. The trim removed 5 bases at V and 4 bases at J, leaving 6 bases unmatched. CDR1 is MNHEY, CDR2 SMNVEV, per germline (reference sequence).

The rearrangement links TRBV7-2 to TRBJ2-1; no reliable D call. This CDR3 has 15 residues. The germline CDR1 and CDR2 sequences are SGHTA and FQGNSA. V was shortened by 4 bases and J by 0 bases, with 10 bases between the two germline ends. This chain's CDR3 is CASSSWIRSYNEQFF. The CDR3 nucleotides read TGTGCCAGCAGCTCTTGGATTCGCTCCTACAATGAGCAGTTCTTC.

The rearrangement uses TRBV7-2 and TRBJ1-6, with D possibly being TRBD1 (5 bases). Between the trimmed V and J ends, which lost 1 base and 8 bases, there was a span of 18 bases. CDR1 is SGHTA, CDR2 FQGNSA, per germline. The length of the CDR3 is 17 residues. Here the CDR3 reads CASSLEGLIYQDSPLHF. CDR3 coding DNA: TGTGCCAGCAGCTTAGAGGGGCTTATTTACCAGGATTCACCCCTCCACTTT.

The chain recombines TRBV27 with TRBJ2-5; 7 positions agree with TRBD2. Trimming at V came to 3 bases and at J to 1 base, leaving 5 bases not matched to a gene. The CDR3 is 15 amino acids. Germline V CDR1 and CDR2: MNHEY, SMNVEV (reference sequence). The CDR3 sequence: CASSFGAGSQETQYF. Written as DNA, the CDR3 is TGTGCCAGCAGTTTTGGAGCGGGGAGCCAAGAGACCCAGTACTTC.

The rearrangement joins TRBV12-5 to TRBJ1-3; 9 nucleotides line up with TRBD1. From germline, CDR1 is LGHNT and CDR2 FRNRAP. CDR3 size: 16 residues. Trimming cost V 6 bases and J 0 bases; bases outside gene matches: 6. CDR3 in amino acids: CASGPGQGVSGNTIYF. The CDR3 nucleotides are TGTGCTAGTGGCCCGGGACAGGGAGTCTCTGGAAACACCATATATTTT.

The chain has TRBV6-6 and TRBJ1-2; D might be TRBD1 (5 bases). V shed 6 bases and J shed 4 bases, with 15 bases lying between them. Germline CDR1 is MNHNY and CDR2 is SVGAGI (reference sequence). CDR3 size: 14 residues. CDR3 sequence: CASSPPGPTYGYTF. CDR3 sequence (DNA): TGTGCCAGCAGCCCCCCAGGGCCGACCTATGGCTACACCTTC.

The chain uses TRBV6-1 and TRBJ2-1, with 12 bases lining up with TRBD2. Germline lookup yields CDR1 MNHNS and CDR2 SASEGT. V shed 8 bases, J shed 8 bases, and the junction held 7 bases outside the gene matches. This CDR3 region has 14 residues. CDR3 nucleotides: TGTGCCAGCGGAGCTAGCGGGGGGGGCGATGAGCAGTTCTTC. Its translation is CASGASGGGDEQFF.

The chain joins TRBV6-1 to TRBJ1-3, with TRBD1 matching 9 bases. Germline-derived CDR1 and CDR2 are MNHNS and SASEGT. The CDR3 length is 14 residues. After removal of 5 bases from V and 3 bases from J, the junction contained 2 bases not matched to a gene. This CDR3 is CASSRQGGGNTIYF. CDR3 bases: TGTGCCAGCAGTCGACAGGGGGGTGGAAACACCATATATTTT.

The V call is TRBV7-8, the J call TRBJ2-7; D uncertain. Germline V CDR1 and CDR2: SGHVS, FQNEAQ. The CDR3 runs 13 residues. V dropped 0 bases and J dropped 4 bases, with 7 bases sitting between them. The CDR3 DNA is TGTGCCAGCAGCTTAGCGCTGGAGTACGAGCAGTACTTC. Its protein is CASSLALEYEQYF.

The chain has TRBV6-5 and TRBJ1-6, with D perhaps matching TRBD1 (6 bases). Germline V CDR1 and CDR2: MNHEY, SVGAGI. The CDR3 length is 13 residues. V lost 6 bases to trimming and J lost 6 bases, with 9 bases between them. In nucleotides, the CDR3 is TGTGCCAGCAGCCAGGGGCCTAATTCACCCCTCCACTTT. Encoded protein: CASSQGPNSPLHF.

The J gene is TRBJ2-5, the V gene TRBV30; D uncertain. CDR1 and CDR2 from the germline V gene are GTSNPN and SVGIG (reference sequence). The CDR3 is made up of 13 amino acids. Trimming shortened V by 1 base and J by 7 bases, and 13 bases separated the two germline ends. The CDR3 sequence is CAWSGESKWTQYF. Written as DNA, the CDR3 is TGTGCCTGGAGTGGAGAGTCAAAGTGGACCCAGTACTTC.

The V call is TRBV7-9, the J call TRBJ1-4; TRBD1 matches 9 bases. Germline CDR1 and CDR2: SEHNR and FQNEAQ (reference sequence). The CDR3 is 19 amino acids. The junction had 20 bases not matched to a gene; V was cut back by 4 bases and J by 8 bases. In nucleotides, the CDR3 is TGTGCCAGCAGCTCCAGTTTGACAGGGGGAGTAGGGCCCGCCGAAAAACTGTTTTTT. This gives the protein CASSSSLTGGVGPAEKLFF.

The CDR3 DNA is TGTGCCAGCAGCCCCCGGACTAGAAGGAGTTCCTACGAGCAGTACTTC. Amino acid sequence: CASSPRTRRSSYEQYF. The V call is TRBV7-2, the J call TRBJ2-7; 7 bases fit TRBD2. The CDR3 totals 16 residues. Unmatched junction bases numbered 11, after V lost 5 bases and J lost 1 base. CDR1 and CDR2 from the germline V gene are SGHTA and FQGNSA.

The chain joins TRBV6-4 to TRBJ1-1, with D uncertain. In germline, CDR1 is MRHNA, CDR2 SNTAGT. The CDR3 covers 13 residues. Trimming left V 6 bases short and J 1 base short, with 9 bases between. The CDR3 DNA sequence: TGTGCCAGCAGCCGGAGACCGAACACTGAAGCTTTCTTT. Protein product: CASSRRPNTEAFF.

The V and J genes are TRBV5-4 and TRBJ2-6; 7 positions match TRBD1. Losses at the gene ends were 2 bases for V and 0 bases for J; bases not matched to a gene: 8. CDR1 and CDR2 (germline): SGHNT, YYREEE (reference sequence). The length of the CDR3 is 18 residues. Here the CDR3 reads CASSFTGAPPSGANVLTF. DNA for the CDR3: TGTGCCAGCAGCTTTACAGGGGCCCCCCCCTCTGGGGCCAACGTCCTGACTTTC.

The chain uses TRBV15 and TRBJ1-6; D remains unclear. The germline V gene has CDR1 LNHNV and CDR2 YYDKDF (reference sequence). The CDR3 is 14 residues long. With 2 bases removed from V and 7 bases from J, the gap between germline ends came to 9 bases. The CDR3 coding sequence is TGTGCCACCAGCAGACTCCCCCAGAATTCACCCCTCCACTTT. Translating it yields CATSRLPQNSPLHF.

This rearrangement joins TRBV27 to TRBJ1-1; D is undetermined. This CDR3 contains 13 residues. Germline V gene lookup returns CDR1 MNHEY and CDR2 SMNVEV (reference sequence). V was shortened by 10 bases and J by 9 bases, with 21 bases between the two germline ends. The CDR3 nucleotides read TGTGCCACTTTGCGGTCTCCGGGGAGTAAAGCTTTCTTT. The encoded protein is CATLRSPGSKAFF.

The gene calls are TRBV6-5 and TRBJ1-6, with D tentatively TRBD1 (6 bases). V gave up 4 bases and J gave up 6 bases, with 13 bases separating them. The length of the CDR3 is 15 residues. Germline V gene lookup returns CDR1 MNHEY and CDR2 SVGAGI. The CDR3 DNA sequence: TGTGCCAGCAGTTCGGGGGGGCCGGTTAATTCACCCCTCCACTTT. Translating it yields CASSSGGPVNSPLHF.